This T cell receptor (beta chain) was identified in a study of T cell responses to AZD1222 COVID-19 vaccine. Data came from immunoSEQ multiplex PCR; TCRdb stores just in-frame clones and leaves some out. The sample has some 200,000 clones; approximately 93% are singletons. This TCR was recovered from an adult who received the AZD1222 COVID-19 vaccine. Here the sequenced sample was peripheral blood, taken 28 days after the second AZD1222 dose.

CDR3 nucleotide sequence: TGTGCCAGCAGAGCCACCTCAGGGACCCCTGAAGCTTTCTTT. The encoded protein is CASRATSGTPEAFF. This sequence joins TRBV2 and TRBJ1-1, with D perhaps TRBD1 (5 bases). V lost 6 bases and J 6 bases, leaving 17 bases between the germline ends. Germline loops: CDR1 SNHLY, CDR2 FYNNEI. The CDR3 totals 14 residues.